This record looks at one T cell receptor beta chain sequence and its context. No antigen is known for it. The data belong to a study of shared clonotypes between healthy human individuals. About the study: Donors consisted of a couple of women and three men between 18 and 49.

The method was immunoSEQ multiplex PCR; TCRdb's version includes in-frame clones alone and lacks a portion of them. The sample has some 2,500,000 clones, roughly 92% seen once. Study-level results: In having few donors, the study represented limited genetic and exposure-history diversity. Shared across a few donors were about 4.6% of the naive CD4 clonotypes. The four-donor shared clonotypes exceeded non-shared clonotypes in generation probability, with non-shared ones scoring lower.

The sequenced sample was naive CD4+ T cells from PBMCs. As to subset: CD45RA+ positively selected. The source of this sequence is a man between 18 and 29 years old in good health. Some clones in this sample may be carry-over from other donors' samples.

The CDR3 DNA reads as TGTGCCAGCTCACCCTTGGACGGTTCGTCTGGAAACACCATATATTTT. Protein sequence: CASSPLDGSSGNTIYF. The V and J genes are TRBV18 and TRBJ1-3; D is uncertain. Per the germline V gene, CDR1 is KGHSH and CDR2 is LQKENI. The CDR3 extends over 16 amino acids. V lost 3 bases, J lost 1 base, and 13 bases lay in between.